This T cell receptor beta chain was documented in a study of identical twins. This clonotype has ten or more counts. The antigen is undetermined. Whole-study results and caveats: In cord blood, abundant beta clonotypes had fewer insertions; memory showed no trend.

Template switching (which added a universal primer site) was used, and cDNA carried unique molecular identifiers. Each CDR3 protein is one row after TCRdb ran MiXCR on the 5' RACE reads. This table has under 400,000 distinct CDR3 sequences, 8.5% to 10% appearing once. Losses at the gene ends were 8 bases for V and 4 bases for J; bases not matched to a gene: 2. The CDR3 runs to 13 residues. Germline values: CDR1 SGHNT, CDR2 YENEEA. This clonotype originated in a woman in her forties or fifties in good health. Source material: naive T cells sorted from blood. The chain joins TRBV11-3 to TRBJ2-1; 10 positions agree with TRBD1. DNA of the CDR3: TGTGCCAGCCGGGACAGGGGATACAATGAGCAGTTCTTC. The encoded protein is CASRDRGYNEQFF.